The 28 T cell receptor beta chains below were found in one sample sequenced in a study of sequential checkpoint blockade in melanoma. Sequencing was performed with immunoSEQ multiplex PCR; in TCRdb, only in-frame clones are kept and a portion is missing. Of 15,000 to 20,000 clones listed, more than 70% were seen once; the top ten hold around 40%. Specified treatment: randomized to nivolumab then ipilimumab (arm A) or the reverse (arm B). The material sequenced was CD8+ T cells sorted from blood (inferred from file names), taken from a patient given nivolumab and ipilimumab in sequence. Every receptor here comes from a human donor with melanoma.

This clone showed up just a few times. V and J are TRBV6-6 and TRBJ2-7; D is possibly TRBD2 (5 bases). CDR3 size: 12 residues. The V gene's germline CDR1 is MNHNY and CDR2 SVGAGI (reference sequence). V lost 6 bases and J 9 bases, leaving 15 bases between the germline ends. CDR3 region: CASRSGLASQYF. The CDR3 nucleotides are TGTGCCAGCAGGAGTGGGCTAGCTTCGCAGTACTTC.

A word on this clone: Other DNA variants within this sample encode the same CDR3. The chain uses TRBV6-1 and TRBJ2-7, with TRBD1 as a possible D gene (6 bases). CDR3 length: 13 residues. Trimming stripped 2 bases from V and 4 bases from J, with 9 bases between. Germline loops: CDR1 MNHNS, CDR2 SASEGT. CDR3: CASSERGLYEQYF. In DNA, the CDR3 is TGTGCCAGCAGTGAAAGGGGGTTGTACGAGCAGTACTTC.

The chain is built from TRBV6-5 and TRBJ2-7; D possibly corresponds to TRBD2 (5 bases). CDR3 length equals 14 residues. Looked up from germline, CDR1 is MNHEY and CDR2 is SVGAGI. V was trimmed by 4 bases and J by 2 bases, leaving 12 bases between them. The CDR3 DNA reads TGTGCCAGCAGTTTGTGGGGAGTTCCCTACGAGCAGTACTTC. It yields the protein CASSLWGVPYEQYF.

The rearrangement uses TRBV27 and TRBJ1-1, with 7 positions matching TRBD1. Losses at the gene ends were 5 bases for V and 0 bases for J; bases not matched to a gene: 3. The CDR3 has 14 amino acids. CDR1 is MNHEY and CDR2 is SMNVEV in the germline V gene (reference sequence). The CDR3 DNA follows: TGTGCCAGCAGTCTAGGGGGCTTGAACACTGAAGCTTTCTTT. This translates into CASSLGGLNTEAFF.

Written as DNA, the CDR3 is TGTGCCAGCAGTTTAGGTCTAGCGGGGGGTCTCTACGAGCAGTACTTC. Translated, it gives CASSLGLAGGLYEQYF. The rearrangement joins TRBV28 to TRBJ2-7, with 11 bases aligning to TRBD2. The germline V gene has CDR1 MDHEN and CDR2 SYDVKM. This CDR3 region has 16 residues. With V trimmed by 2 bases and J by 3 bases, 6 bases remained unmatched. Full variable domain (rest looked up from reference TRBV28 and TRBJ2-7): DVKVTQSSRYLVKRTGEKVFLECVQDMDHENMFWYRQDPGLGLRLIYFSYDVKMKEKGDIPEGYSVSREKKERFSLILESASTNQTSMYLCASSLGLAGGLYEQYFGPGTRLTVT.

The chain recombines TRBV19 with TRBJ1-1, with 7 bases fitting TRBD1. The CDR3 is 13 residues long. CDR1 is LNHDA and CDR2 is SQIVND in the germline V gene (reference sequence). Unmatched junction bases numbered 5, after V lost 6 bases and J lost 4 bases. CDR3 nucleotides: TGTGCCAGTAGCACAGGGGTTGGCACTGAAGCTTTCTTT. Its translation: CASSTGVGTEAFF.

The J gene is TRBJ1-5, the V gene TRBV14; 7 positions match TRBD1. This CDR3 comprises 15 residues. The V and J ends lost 6 bases and 4 bases, in that order; junction bases with no gene match: 9. Germline V CDR1 and CDR2: SGHDN, FVKESK. The CDR3 DNA reads TGTGCCAGCAGTTACTCGATACAGGGGAATCAGCCCCAGCATTTT. Residues: CASSYSIQGNQPQHF.

V gene TRBV28 combines with J gene TRBJ2-7, with TRBD1 matching over 7 bases. The J segment lost 4 bases and the V segment lost 5 bases, leaving 11 bases of the junction unmatched. The germline V gene has CDR1 MDHEN and CDR2 SYDVKM. CDR3 length: 15 residues. The CDR3 spells CASSPFTGVLYEQYF. CDR3 DNA: TGTGCCAGCAGTCCCTTCACAGGGGTTCTTTACGAGCAGTACTTC.

For the CDR3, the DNA is TGCGCCAGCAGCCAAGATTGGCAGCGCTCTGGAAACACCATATATTTT. This gives the protein CASSQDWQRSGNTIYF. The chain joins TRBV4-1 to TRBJ1-3; no clear D gene. The CDR3 totals 16 residues. Germline lookup yields CDR1 MGHRA and CDR2 YSYEKL. Trimming took off 0 bases at V and 0 bases at J, with 9 bases between the two ends.

This sequence joins TRBV5-1 and TRBJ1-2; the D is unclear. Germline V gene lookup returns CDR1 SGHRS and CDR2 YFSETQ. The V gene lost 2 bases and the J gene lost 1 base, with 12 bases spanning the gap. The length of the CDR3 is 15 residues. CDR3 bases: TGCGCCAGCAGCTTAGGAGTCGACGGTAACTATGGCTACACCTTC. This codes for CASSLGVDGNYGYTF.

V is TRBV27 and J is TRBJ1-2; possible D gene TRBD1, 6 bases. Germline V gene sequence: CDR1 MNHEY, CDR2 SMNVEV (reference sequence). This CDR3 has 12 amino acids. Deletions cut 9 bases from V and 4 bases from J, with 12 bases between. The CDR3 sequence: CASSTGPYGYTF. CDR3 sequence (DNA): TGTGCCAGTTCGACAGGTCCCTATGGCTACACCTTC.

The V call is TRBV5-1, the J call TRBJ1-2, with 8 bases that match TRBD1. The germline CDR1 and CDR2 sequences are SGHRS and YFSETQ. V was clipped by 4 bases and J by 4 bases; unmatched bases: 6. This CDR3 spans 14 amino acids. The CDR3 coding sequence is TGCGCCAGCAGCCCTGGACAGGGCGGCTATGGCTACACCTTC. Its translation is CASSPGQGGYGYTF.

Notes on this clone: Other DNA variants within this sample encode the same CDR3. The rearrangement joins TRBV28 to TRBJ2-7, with 8 bases that match TRBD1. Germline CDR1 and CDR2: MDHEN and SYDVKM. With 5 bases clipped from V and 3 bases from J, the junction kept 6 bases outside the gene matches. The CDR3 extends over 14 amino acids. The CDR3 loop reads CASSPTGQGYEQYF. The CDR3 DNA reads TGTGCCAGCAGTCCAACAGGACAGGGCTACGAGCAGTACTTC.

In its sample, this clone is medium-sized. The rearrangement uses TRBV29-1 and TRBJ2-7; D perhaps matches TRBD2 (5 bases). Trimming pared 0 bases from V and 2 bases from J, leaving 14 bases between. The CDR3 extends over 15 amino acids. The germline CDR1 and CDR2 sequences are SQVTM and ANQGSEA. DNA for the CDR3: TGCAGCGTTGAAGATCCTGGACTGAAGGCCTACGAGCAGTACTTC. Translating it yields CSVEDPGLKAYEQYF.

A few counts support this clone. The chain is built from TRBV19 and TRBJ1-5; 10 nucleotides match TRBD1. This CDR3 is 15 amino acids long. V lost 6 bases, J lost 4 bases, and 6 bases stayed unmatched. In germline, CDR1 is LNHDA, CDR2 SQIVND (reference sequence). The CDR3 is CASSLPGQGNQPQHF. Here the CDR3 DNA reads TGTGCCAGTAGCCTACCGGGACAGGGGAATCAGCCCCAGCATTTT. Together with reference TRBV19 and TRBJ1-5, the CDR3 gives the full variable domain: DGGITQSPKYLFRKEGQNVTLSCEQNLNHDAMYWYRQDPGQGLRLIYYSQIVNDFQKGDIAEGYSVSREKKESFPLTVTSAQKNPTAFYLCASSLPGQGNQPQHFGDGTRLSIL.

The genes are TRBV9 and TRBJ2-7; D ambiguous. The CDR3 sequence is 14 residues long. The germline gives CDR1 SGDLS, CDR2 YYNGEE. V was shortened by 0 bases and J by 0 bases, with 7 bases between the two germline ends. CDR3 sequence: CASSVGFSSYEQYF. CDR3 coding DNA: TGTGCCAGCAGCGTAGGTTTCAGCTCCTACGAGCAGTACTTC.

The chain combines TRBV5-4 with TRBJ2-7, with 14 bases aligning to TRBD2. Per germline, CDR1 SGHNT and CDR2 YYREEE (reference sequence). CDR3 size: 17 residues. V lost 0 bases to trimming and J lost 7 bases; unmatched junction nucleotides: 9. The CDR3 spells CASSLGPRLAGGWEQYF. DNA for the CDR3: TGTGCCAGCAGCTTGGGGCCCAGACTAGCGGGAGGGTGGGAGCAGTACTTC.

The rearrangement links TRBV27 to TRBJ2-7, with 8 positions matching TRBD2. V lost 7 bases to trimming and J lost 2 bases; unmatched junction nucleotides: 10. From germline, CDR1 is MNHEY and CDR2 SMNVEV (reference sequence). The CDR3 extends over 15 amino acids. The CDR3: CASTPSTSGTYEQYF. CDR3 in DNA: TGTGCCAGCACCCCATCTACTAGCGGAACCTACGAGCAGTACTTC.

Only a few counts were recorded for this clone. This chain links TRBV7-9 with TRBJ1-5; 8 bases are shared with TRBD1. CDR3 length: 15 amino acids. CDR1 SEHNR and CDR2 FQNEAQ come from the germline V gene (reference sequence). V dropped 5 bases and J dropped 2; count of bases not matched to a gene: 5. CDR3 nucleotides: TGTGCCAGCAGCATGACAGGGGCCGGCAATCAGCCCCAGCATTTT. The encoded protein is CASSMTGAGNQPQHF.

This chain uses TRBV28 with TRBJ2-7; D is perhaps TRBD1 (6 bases). The germline V gene has CDR1 MDHEN and CDR2 SYDVKM. V was clipped by 6 bases and J by 4 bases, with 16 bases between them. This CDR3 contains 14 residues. This CDR3 reads CASSPDSRNYEQYF. The CDR3 bases are TGTGCCAGCAGCCCGGACAGCCGAAATTACGAGCAGTACTTC.

V is TRBV28 and J is TRBJ2-5; D is unclear. The DNA end is a closer match to TRBJ2-7, so the J assignment may be wrong. Per the germline V gene, CDR1 is MDHEN and CDR2 is SYDVKM. The CDR3 consists of 11 residues. CDR3 bases: TGTGCCAGCAGTTTGGCGGCCGAGCAGTACTTC. This codes for CASSLAAEQYF.

V and J are TRBV27 and TRBJ1-5, with a possible D match to TRBD1 (5 bases). The V gene's germline CDR1 is MNHEY and CDR2 SMNVEV (reference sequence). Trimming took off 4 bases at V and 6 bases at J, with 7 bases between the two ends. This CDR3 is built from 12 residues. The CDR3 protein is CASSSGGQPQHF. CDR3 coding DNA: TGTGCCAGCAGTTCCGGGGGTCAGCCCCAGCATTTT.

This chain joins TRBV7-6 and TRBJ2-6; D is unresolved. Germline V gene data show CDR1 as SGHVS and CDR2 as FNYEAQ. The CDR3 sequence is 15 residues long. Trimming cost V 3 bases and J 3 bases, with 9 bases left between them. The CDR3 DNA reads as TGTGCCAGCAGCTTTCGTCCCAGTGGGGCCAACGTCCTGACTTTC. It specifies CASSFRPSGANVLTF.

This chain links TRBV27 with TRBJ2-1; perhaps TRBD2 as D (5 bases). The V gene lost 7 bases and the J gene lost 3 bases, with 13 bases spanning the gap. Germline CDR1 reads MNHEY; CDR2 reads SMNVEV (reference sequence). This CDR3 is 14 amino acids long. This CDR3 reads CASIASGDYNEQFF. The CDR3 nucleotides are TGTGCCAGCATCGCCTCCGGGGACTACAATGAGCAGTTCTTC.

This clone was seen a single time. The chain has TRBV19 and TRBJ1-5, with a tentative D call TRBD1 (5 bases). CDR1 LNHDA and CDR2 SQIVND come from the germline V gene (reference sequence). The CDR3 contains 20 residues. The ends were cut back, 6 bases at V and 0 bases at J, with 27 bases in the middle. CDR3 sequence: CASSTDTWDWESDSNQPQHF. CDR3 bases: TGTGCCAGTAGCACGGACACTTGGGACTGGGAGTCCGATAGCAATCAGCCCCAGCATTTT.

The J gene is TRBJ1-1, the V gene TRBV18; tentatively, D is TRBD1 (5 bases). The CDR3 totals 14 residues. Germline V gene sequence: CDR1 KGHSH, CDR2 LQKENI. V was trimmed by 6 bases and J by 5 bases, leaving 16 bases between them. CDR3 sequence reads: CASSWTAGITEAFF. The CDR3 coding sequence is TGTGCCAGCTCCTGGACGGCAGGGATTACTGAAGCTTTCTTT. The complete variable domain, with remaining parts taken from reference TRBV18 and TRBJ1-1, reads NAGVMQNPRHLVRRRGQEARLRCSPMKGHSHVYWYRQLPEEGLKFMVYLQKENIIDESGMPKERFSAEFPKEGPSILRIQQVVRGDSAAYFCASSWTAGITEAFFGQGTRLTVV.

The rearrangement links TRBV6-5 to TRBJ1-1; no reliable D call. From germline, CDR1 is MNHEY and CDR2 SVGAGI. The CDR3 is made up of 13 amino acids. The ends were cut back, 5 bases at V and 7 bases at J, with 14 bases in the middle. The DNA of the CDR3 is TGTGCCAGCAGTCCATCCCCGGGGTTTGAAGCTTTCTTT. Translated: CASSPSPGFEAFF.

The chain carries TRBV30 and TRBJ2-6; D is undetermined. V lost 2 bases and J 3 bases, leaving 11 bases between the germline ends. Germline lookup yields CDR1 GTSNPN and CDR2 SVGIG (reference sequence). The CDR3 contains 15 residues. CDR3 region: CAWSPGEYGANVLTF. CDR3 DNA sequence: TGTGCCTGGAGTCCAGGCGAGTATGGGGCCAACGTCCTGACTTTC. Full variable domain (remainder filled in from reference TRBV30 and TRBJ2-6): SQTIHQWPATLVQPVGSPLSLECTVEGTSNPNLYWYRQAAGRGLQLLFYSVGIGQISSEVPQNLSASRPQDRQFILSSKKLLLSDSGFYLCAWSPGEYGANVLTFGAGSRLTVL.